This T cell receptor (beta chain) is drawn from a study of follicular helper T cells after annual influenza vaccination. In the case of this clone: The antigen remains undetermined.

The CDR3 covers 15 residues. Germline CDR1 and CDR2: SGHTA and FQGNSA. V gave up 2 bases and J gave up 2 bases; unmatched junction bases: 6. The data were produced by immunoSEQ multiplex PCR, yet TCRdb's version contains in-frame clones alone and is incomplete. The table has about 15,000 clones, around 80% seen once. Specified time point: 2014-2015 season, pre-vaccination. Study-wide results and limits: Recurrent ICOS+CD38+ cTfh clonotypes included tetramer and AIM influenza-specific ones.

This sequence originates from an adult who received the influenza vaccine. The chain uses TRBV7-2 and TRBJ2-7; 7 nucleotides align to TRBD2. The sequencing here drew on CXCR5- memory CD4+ T cells sorted from blood, taken on the day of influenza vaccination. The DNA for the CDR3 is TGTGCCAGCAGCTTACGGGCGGGGGAGACCTACGAGCAGTACTTC. It encodes CASSLRAGETYEQYF.